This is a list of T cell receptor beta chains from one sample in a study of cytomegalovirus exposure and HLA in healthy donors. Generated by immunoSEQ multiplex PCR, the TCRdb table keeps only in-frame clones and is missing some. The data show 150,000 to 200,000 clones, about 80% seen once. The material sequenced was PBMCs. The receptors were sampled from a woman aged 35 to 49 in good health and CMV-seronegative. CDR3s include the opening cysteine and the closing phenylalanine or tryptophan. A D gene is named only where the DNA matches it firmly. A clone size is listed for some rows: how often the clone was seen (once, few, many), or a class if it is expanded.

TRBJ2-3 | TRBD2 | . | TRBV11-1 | TGTGCCAGCAGCTTTAGGACTAGCGGGAGTACAGATACGCAGTATTTT | CASSFRTSGSTDTQYF
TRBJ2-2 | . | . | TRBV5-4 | TGTGCCAGCAGCATTGTAACCCAGGGCCCCGGGGAGCTGTTTTTT | CASSIVTQGPGELFF
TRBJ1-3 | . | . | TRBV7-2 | TGTGCCAGCAGCTTAGACAGGGCTGGAAACACCATATATTTT | CASSLDRAGNTIYF
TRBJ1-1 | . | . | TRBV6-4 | TGTGCCAGCAGTCCCCAAGGAGGGATAGCAGTGAACACTGAAGCTTTCTTT | CASSPQGGIAVNTEAFF
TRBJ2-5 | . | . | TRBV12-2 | TGTGCAAGTCACATTAGCGGGAGGGCCCCGGAGACCCAGTACTTC | CASHISGRAPETQYF
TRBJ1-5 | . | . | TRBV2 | TGTGCCAGCAGTGAAGCGAGGGTTAGCAATCAGCCCCAGCATTTT | CASSEARVSNQPQHF
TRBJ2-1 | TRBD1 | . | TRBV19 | TGTGCCAGTAGCCCGACAGGGATTTGGAATGAGCAGTTCTTC | CASSPTGIWNEQFF
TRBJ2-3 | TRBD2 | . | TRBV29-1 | TGCAGCGTTGAATATAGGGCGGGAGGGCCAGATACGCAGTATTTT | CSVEYRAGGPDTQYF
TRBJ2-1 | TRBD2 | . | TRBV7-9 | TGTGCCAGCAGCTCTTGGACTAGCGGAGACAATGAGCAGTTCTTC | CASSSWTSGDNEQFF
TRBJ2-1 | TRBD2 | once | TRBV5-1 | TGCGCCAGCAGCTCGGGGGCCTTTAGCGGGAGAGGTCACAATGAGCAGTTCTTC | CASSSGAFSGRGHNEQFF
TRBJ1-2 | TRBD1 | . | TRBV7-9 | TGTGCCAGCAGCTTAGTATGGGACAGAAACTATGGCTACACCTTC | CASSLVWDRNYGYTF
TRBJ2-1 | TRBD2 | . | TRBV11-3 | TGTGCCAGCAGCTCCGGGAGGGCGATTGAGCAGTTCTTC | CASSSGRAIEQFF
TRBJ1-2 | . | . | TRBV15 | TGTGCCACCAGCAGACCCTTCGTATATGGCTACACCTTC | CATSRPFVYGYTF
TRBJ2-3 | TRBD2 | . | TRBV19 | TGTGCCAGTAGGATGACTAGCGGGCGTTCAGATACGCAGTATTTT | CASRMTSGRSDTQYF
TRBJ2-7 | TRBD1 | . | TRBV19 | TGTGCCAGTGGGGGACAGGGACCCTCGTCCGAGCAGTACTTC | CASGGQGPSSEQYF
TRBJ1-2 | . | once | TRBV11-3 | TGTGCCAGCAGCTTAGATCGACAGCTCTCCCAGGATGGCTACACCTTC | CASSLDRQLSQDGYTF
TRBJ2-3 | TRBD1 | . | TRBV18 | TGTGCCAGCTCATCATCGGGACAGTCTGGGGGCACAGATACGCAGTATTTT | CASSSSGQSGGTDTQYF
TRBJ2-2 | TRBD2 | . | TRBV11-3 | TGTGCCAGCAGCTTAGGGTTAGCGGGATCCGGGGAGCTGTTTTTT | CASSLGLAGSGELFF
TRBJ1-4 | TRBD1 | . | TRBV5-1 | TGCGCCAGCAGCCCGACAGGGAGTAATGAAAAACTGTTTTTT | CASSPTGSNEKLFF
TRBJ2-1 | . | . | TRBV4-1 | TGCGCCAGCAGCCAAGAACAGTACAATGAGCAGTTCTTC | CASSQEQYNEQFF
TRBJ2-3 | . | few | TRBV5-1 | TGCGCCAGCAGCTTGGATAGACTCCTCACAGATACGCAGTATTTT | CASSLDRLLTDTQYF
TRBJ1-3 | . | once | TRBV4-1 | TGCGCCAGCAGCCAAGATGAGAGGACTGGAAACACCATATATTTT | CASSQDERTGNTIYF
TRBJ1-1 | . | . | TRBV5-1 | TGCGCCAGCAGCTTTTTCTCTAGTCGAACGAACACTGAAGCTTTCTTT | CASSFFSSRTNTEAFF
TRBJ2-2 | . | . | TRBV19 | TGTGCCAGTAGTATAGCTGCAGGGGCGGCCGGGGAGCTGTTTTTT | CASSIAAGAAGELFF
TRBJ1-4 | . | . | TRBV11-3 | TGTGCCAGCAGCTTAGAAGGGGGGGACGAAAAACTGTTTTTT | CASSLEGGDEKLFF
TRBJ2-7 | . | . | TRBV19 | TGTGCCAGTAGTACCGCTAGCGCCGAGCAGTACTTC | CASSTASAEQYF
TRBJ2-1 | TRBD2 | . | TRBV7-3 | TGTGCCAGCAGCCCCTCAAACCCTGGGGGAGGGGAAGCTGAGCAGTTCTTC | CASSPSNPGGGEAEQFF
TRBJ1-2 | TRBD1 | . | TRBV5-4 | TGTGCCAGCAGCTGGGACAGGGTAGGGAATGGCTACACCTTC | CASSWDRVGNGYTF
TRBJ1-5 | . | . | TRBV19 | TGTGCCAGTAGTATACCCGGGGTGGTCGGCAATCAGCCCCAGCATTTT | CASSIPGVVGNQPQHF
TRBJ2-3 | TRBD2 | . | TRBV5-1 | TGCGCCAGCAGCTTCAAAGCTAGCGGGAGTGCAGATACGCAGTATTTT | CASSFKASGSADTQYF
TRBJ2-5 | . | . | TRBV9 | TGTGCCAGCAGCGTAGTGAGCAGCGGCGGGGAGACCCAGTACTTC | CASSVVSSGGETQYF
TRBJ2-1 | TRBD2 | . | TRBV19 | TGTGCCAGTGGGACTAGCAGATACAATGAGCAGTTCTTC | CASGTSRYNEQFF
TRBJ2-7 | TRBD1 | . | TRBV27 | TGTGCCACCGCGGGGGGACAGGGGGCCTCCTACGAGCAGTACTTC | CATAGGQGASYEQYF
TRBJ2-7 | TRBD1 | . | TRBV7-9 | TGTGCCAGCAGCTACGACAGGGGAAAGGACGAGCAGTACTTC | CASSYDRGKDEQYF
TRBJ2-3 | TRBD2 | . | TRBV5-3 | TGTGCCAGAAGCTTGGGCCTAGCGGGAGGCCAGTATTTT | CARSLGLAGGQYF
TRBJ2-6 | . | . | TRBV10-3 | TGTGCCTCTAACTATGACCAAGCTGGGGCCAACGTCCTGACTTTC | CASNYDQAGANVLTF
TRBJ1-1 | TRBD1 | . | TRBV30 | TGTGCCTTCCACAGGACAGGCACGATGAACACTGAAGCTTTCTTT | CAFHRTGTMNTEAFF
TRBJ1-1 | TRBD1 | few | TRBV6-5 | TGTGCCAGCAATCCAGGGGGACAGGCTGAAGCTTTCTTT | CASNPGGQAEAFF
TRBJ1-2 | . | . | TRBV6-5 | TGTGCCAGCAGCGGGGGGAGGTCTTTTGGGGGCTACACCTTC | CASSGGRSFGGYTF
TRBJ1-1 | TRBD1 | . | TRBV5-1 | TGCGCCAGCAGCTTGGTCGACAGGGACACTGAAGCTTTCTTT | CASSLVDRDTEAFF